This TCR beta chain was recovered during a study of blood T cell repertoires in COVID-19. On the study more broadly: Collection of acute and convalescent COVID-19 samples took place in the United States, Italy and Spain.

The CDR3 extends over 13 amino acids. Only in-frame clones appear in the TCRdb table, and some are missing; sequencing was by immunoSEQ multiplex PCR. Of roughly 140,000 clones listed, 88% are singletons. The TCR comes from a man aged 45 to 65 with active or convalescent COVID-19. This chain connects TRBV21-1 to TRBJ1-1. TRBV21-1 is a pseudogene. The sequenced material came from peripheral blood. Written as DNA, the CDR3 is TGTGCCAGCAGCACTCTTCTGAACACTGAAGCTTTCTTT. Protein sequence: CASSTLLNTEAFF.